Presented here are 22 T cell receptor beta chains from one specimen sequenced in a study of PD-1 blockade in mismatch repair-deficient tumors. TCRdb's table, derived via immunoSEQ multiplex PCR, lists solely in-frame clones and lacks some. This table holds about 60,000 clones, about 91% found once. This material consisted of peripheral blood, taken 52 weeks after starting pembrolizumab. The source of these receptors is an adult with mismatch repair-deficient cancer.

The CDR3 sequence is CASSLGAGVGQPQHF. The CDR3 nucleotides are TGTGCCAGCAGCTTAGGGGCAGGGGTGGGCCAGCCCCAGCATTTT. The chain recombines TRBV7-6 with TRBJ1-5; D possibly corresponds to TRBD1 (6 bases). This CDR3 contains 15 residues. CDR1 is SGHVS and CDR2 is FNYEAQ in the germline V gene. V gave up 1 base and J gave up 7 bases, with 14 bases separating them. Combining the CDR3 with reference TRBV7-6 and TRBJ1-5 gives the whole variable domain GAGVSQSPRYKVTKRGQDVALRCDPISGHVSLYWYRQALGQGPEFLTYFNYEAQQDKSGLPNDRFSAERPEGSISTLTIQRTEQRDSAMYRCASSLGAGVGQPQHFGDGTRLSIL.

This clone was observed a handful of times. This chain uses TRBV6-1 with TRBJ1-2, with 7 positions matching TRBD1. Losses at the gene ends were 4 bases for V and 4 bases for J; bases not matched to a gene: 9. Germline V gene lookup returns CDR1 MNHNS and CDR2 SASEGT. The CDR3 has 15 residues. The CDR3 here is CASSAPDRPLYGYTF. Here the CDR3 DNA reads TGTGCCAGCAGTGCACCGGACAGGCCACTCTATGGCTACACCTTC.

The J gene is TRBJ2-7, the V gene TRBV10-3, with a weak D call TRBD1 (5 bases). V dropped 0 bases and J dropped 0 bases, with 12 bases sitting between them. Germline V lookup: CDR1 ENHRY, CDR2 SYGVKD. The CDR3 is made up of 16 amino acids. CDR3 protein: CAISESDSRGSYEQYF. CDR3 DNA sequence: TGTGCCATCAGTGAGTCAGACAGCCGAGGCTCCTACGAGCAGTACTTC.

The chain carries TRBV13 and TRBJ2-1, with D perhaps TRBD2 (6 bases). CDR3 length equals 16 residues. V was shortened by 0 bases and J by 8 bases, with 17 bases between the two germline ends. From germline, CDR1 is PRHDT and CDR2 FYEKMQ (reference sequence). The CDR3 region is CASSLGPLGREDEQFF. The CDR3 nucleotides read TGTGCCAGCAGCTTAGGTCCCTTGGGCAGGGAGGATGAGCAGTTCTTC.

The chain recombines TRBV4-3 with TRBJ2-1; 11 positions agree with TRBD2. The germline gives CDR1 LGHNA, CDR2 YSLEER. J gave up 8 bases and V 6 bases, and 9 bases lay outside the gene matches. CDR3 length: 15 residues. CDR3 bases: TGCGCCAGCAGTCAAATAGCGGGAGGGTTCGATGAGCAGTTCTTC. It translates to CASSQIAGGFDEQFF.

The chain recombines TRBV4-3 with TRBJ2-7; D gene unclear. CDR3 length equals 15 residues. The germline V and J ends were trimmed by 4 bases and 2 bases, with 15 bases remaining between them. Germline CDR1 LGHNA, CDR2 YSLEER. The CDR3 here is CASSPATYQTYEQYF. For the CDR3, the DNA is TGCGCCAGCAGCCCGGCTACATACCAAACCTACGAGCAGTACTTC.

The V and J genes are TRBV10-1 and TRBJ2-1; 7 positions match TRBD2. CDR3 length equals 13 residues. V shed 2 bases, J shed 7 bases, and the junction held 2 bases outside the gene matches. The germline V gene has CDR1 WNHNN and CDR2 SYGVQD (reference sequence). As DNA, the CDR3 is TGCGCCAGCAGTGAGGGGGGGGGAAATGAGCAGTTCTTC. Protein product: CASSEGGGNEQFF.

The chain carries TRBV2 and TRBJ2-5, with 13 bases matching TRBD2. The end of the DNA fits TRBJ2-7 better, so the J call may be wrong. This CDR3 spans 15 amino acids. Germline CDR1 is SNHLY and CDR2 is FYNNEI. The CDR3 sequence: CASSEVTSGRDEQYF. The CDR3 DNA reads TGTGCCAGCAGTGAAGTCACTAGCGGGAGGGACGAGCAGTACTTC.

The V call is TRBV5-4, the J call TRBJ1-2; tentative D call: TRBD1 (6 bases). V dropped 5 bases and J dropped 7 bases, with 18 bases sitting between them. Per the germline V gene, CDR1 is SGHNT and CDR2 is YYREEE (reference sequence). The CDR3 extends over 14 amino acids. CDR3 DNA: TGTGCCAGCAGATTTACAGGGACTGGTGGTGGCTACACCTTC. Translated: CASRFTGTGGGYTF.

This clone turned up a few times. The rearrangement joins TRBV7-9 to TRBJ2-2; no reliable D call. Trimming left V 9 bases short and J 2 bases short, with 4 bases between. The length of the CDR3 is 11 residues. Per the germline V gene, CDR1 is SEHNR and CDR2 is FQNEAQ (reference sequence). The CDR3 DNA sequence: TGTGCCAGTTCAAACACCGGGGAGCTGTTTTTT. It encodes CASSNTGELFF.

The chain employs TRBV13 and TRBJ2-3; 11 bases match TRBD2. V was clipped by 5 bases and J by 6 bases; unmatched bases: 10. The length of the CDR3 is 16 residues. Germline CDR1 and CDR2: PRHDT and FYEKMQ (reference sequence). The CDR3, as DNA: TGTGCCAGCAGCGGGCCAGGGACTAGCGGAGGGGATACGCAGTATTTT. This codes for CASSGPGTSGGDTQYF.

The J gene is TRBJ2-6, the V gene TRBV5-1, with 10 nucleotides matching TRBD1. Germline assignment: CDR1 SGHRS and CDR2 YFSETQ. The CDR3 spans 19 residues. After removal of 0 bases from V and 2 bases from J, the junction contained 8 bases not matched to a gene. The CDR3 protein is CASSLGPGQGRAGANVLTF. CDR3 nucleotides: TGCGCCAGCAGCTTGGGCCCGGGACAGGGGAGGGCTGGGGCCAACGTCCTGACTTTC.

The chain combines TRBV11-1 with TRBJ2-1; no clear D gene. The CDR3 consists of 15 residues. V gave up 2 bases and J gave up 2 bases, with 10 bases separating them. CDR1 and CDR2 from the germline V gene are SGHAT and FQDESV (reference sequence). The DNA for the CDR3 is TGTGCCAGCAGCTTACGGCTAGTTGCCTACAATGAGCAGTTCTTC. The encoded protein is CASSLRLVAYNEQFF.

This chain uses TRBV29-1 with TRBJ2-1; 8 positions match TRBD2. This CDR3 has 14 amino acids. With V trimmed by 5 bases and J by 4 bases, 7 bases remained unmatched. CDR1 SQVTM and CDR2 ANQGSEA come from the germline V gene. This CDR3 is CSVTGGTGYNEQFF. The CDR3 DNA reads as TGCAGCGTTACGGGGGGGACTGGATACAATGAGCAGTTCTTC.

For the CDR3, the DNA is TGCAGCGTCCCCGCCCCGGGACAGGGCTCCTACGAGCAGTACTTC. Translating gives CSVPAPGQGSYEQYF. V and J are TRBV29-1 and TRBJ2-7; 9 bases line up with TRBD1. CDR3 size: 15 residues. The J segment lost 0 bases and the V segment lost 6 bases, leaving 9 bases of the junction unmatched. The germline V gene encodes CDR1 SQVTM and CDR2 ANQGSEA.

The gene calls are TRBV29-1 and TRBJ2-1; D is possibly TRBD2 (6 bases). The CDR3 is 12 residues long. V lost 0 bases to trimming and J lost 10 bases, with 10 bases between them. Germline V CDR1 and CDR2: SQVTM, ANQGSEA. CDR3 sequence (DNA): TGCAGCGTTGAAGAGGGACTTATCGAGCAGTTCTTC. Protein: CSVEEGLIEQFF.

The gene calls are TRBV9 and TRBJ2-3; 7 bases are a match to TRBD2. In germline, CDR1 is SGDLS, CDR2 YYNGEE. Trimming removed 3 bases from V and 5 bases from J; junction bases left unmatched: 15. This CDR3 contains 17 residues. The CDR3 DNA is TGTGCCAGCAGCGCCCATTTCGGTGCGGGAGTAGAAGATACGCAGTATTTT. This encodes CASSAHFGAGVEDTQYF.

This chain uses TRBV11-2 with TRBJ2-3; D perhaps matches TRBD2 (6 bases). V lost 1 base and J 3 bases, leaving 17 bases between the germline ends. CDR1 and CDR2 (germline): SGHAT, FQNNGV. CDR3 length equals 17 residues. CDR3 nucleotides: TGTGCCAGCAGCTTAGGTCGTCTCGGGAGTTCAACAGATACGCAGTATTTT. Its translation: CASSLGRLGSSTDTQYF.

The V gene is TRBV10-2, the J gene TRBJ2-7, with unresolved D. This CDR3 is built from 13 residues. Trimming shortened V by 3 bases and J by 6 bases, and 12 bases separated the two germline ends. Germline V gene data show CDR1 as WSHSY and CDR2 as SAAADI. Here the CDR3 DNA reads TGCGCCAGCAGTGAATGGTCGGGTTTCGAGCAGTACTTC. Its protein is CASSEWSGFEQYF.

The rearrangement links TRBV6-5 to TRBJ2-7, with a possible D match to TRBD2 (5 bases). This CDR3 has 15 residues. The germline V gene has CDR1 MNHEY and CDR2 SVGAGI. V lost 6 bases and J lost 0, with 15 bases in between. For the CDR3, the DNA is TGTGCCAGCAGCCACTCCCAGCGGAGCTCCTACGAGCAGTACTTC. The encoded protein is CASSHSQRSSYEQYF.

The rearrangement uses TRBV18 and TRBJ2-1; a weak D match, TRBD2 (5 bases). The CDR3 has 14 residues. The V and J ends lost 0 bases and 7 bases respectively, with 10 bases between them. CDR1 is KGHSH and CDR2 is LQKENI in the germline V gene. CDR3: CASSPPATINEQFF. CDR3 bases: TGTGCCAGCTCACCACCGGCGACTATTAATGAGCAGTTCTTC. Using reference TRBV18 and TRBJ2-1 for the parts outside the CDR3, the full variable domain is NAGVMQNPRHLVRRRGQEARLRCSPMKGHSHVYWYRQLPEEGLKFMVYLQKENIIDESGMPKERFSAEFPKEGPSILRIQQVVRGDSAAYFCASSPPATINEQFFGPGTRLTVL.

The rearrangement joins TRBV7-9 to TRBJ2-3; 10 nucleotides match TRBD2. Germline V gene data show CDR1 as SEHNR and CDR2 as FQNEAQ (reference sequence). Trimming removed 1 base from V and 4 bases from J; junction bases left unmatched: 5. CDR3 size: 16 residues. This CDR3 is CASSLDPSGSPDTQYF. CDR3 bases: TGTGCCAGCAGCTTAGACCCTAGCGGGAGTCCAGATACGCAGTATTTT.